This record concerns one T cell receptor (beta chain) sequence. Its specificity is not known. The PCR contained 60 Vbeta and 13 Jbeta primers. Assay: immunoSEQ multiplex PCR; the TCRdb copy retains only in-frame clones and omits some. The repertoire table contains roughly 58,000 clones. This sample was taken from a study of cytomegalovirus exposure and HLA in healthy donors. The study's findings and limits: Most TCR sequences were seen very rarely across donors, but some public TCRs occurred in many. Most of the TCR beta V segments (in an earlier analysis) were productive either about 87% or about 30% of the time.

CDR3 size: 14 residues. After removal of 3 bases from V and 5 bases from J, the junction contained 7 bases not matched to a gene. Germline V gene data show CDR1 as GTSNPN and CDR2 as SVGIG (reference sequence). The receptor comes from a woman aged 45-65 years in good health and CMV-seropositive. The V and J genes are TRBV30 and TRBJ1-1; 9 nucleotides align to TRBD1. The sequencing input was PBMCs. In nucleotides, the CDR3 is TGTGCCTGGAGGGCGTGGGACAGGGAGACTGAAGCTTTCTTT. As protein: CAWRAWDRETEAFF.